Following are 10 T cell receptor beta chains from one sample sequenced in a study of blood T cell repertoires in COVID-19. Here immunoSEQ multiplex PCR was the method, and the copy in TCRdb shows in-frame clones only, minus some. The sample includes roughly 92,000 clones, nearly 90% of them seen just once. Sequenced: peripheral blood. The receptors shown here come from a woman older than 75 with active or convalescent COVID-19.

This clone was observed once. The chain links TRBV14 to TRBJ2-2; 8 nucleotides agree with TRBD1. The CDR3 length is 16 residues. V shed 4 bases, J shed 2 bases, and the junction held 6 bases outside the gene matches. The V gene's germline CDR1 is SGHDN and CDR2 FVKESK. The CDR3: CASSPLGQANTGELFF. Here the CDR3 DNA reads TGTGCCAGCAGCCCATTGGGACAGGCCAACACCGGGGAGCTGTTTTTT.

This clone was counted a single time. The chain links TRBV5-1 to TRBJ2-7; 11 bases line up with TRBD1. The V segment lost 4 bases and the J segment 4 bases; nucleotides outside the gene matches: 4. The germline CDR1 and CDR2 sequences are SGHRS and YFSETQ. The CDR3 has 14 amino acids. CDR3 nucleotide sequence: TGCGCCAGCAGCGCGGACAGGGGGCGTTACGAGCAGTACTTC. Translation gives CASSADRGRYEQYF.

J is TRBJ2-7 and V is TRBV28; no definite D call. CDR3 length equals 13 residues. Germline assignment: CDR1 MDHEN and CDR2 SYDVKM. V dropped 2 bases and J dropped 2 bases, with 7 bases sitting between them. This CDR3 reads CASSLHPTYEQYF. Here the CDR3 DNA reads TGTGCCAGCAGTTTACACCCTACCTACGAGCAGTACTTC.

The CDR3 coding sequence is TGTGCCAGCAGCTCCGGACAGGGGATTGGCACTGAAGCTTTCTTT. Amino acids: CASSSGQGIGTEAFF. The rearrangement links TRBV7-9 to TRBJ1-1, with 9 bases fitting TRBD1. The CDR3 consists of 15 residues. Germline V gives CDR1 SEHNR, CDR2 FQNEAQ (reference sequence). J was trimmed by 4 bases and V by 4 bases; bases with no gene match: 7.

The chain uses TRBV5-4 and TRBJ1-1, with 8 bases that match TRBD1. V was pared by 4 bases and J by 1 base, with 3 bases of the junction left unmatched. Germline V CDR1 and CDR2: SGHNT, YYREEE (reference sequence). This CDR3 region has 14 residues. CDR3 loop: CASSPQGANTEAFF. In DNA, the CDR3 is TGTGCCAGCAGCCCGCAGGGGGCGAACACTGAAGCTTTCTTT.

This chain connects TRBV28 to TRBJ1-5; a possible D gene is TRBD1 (5 bases). Trimming shortened V by 8 bases and J by 5 bases, and 13 bases separated the two germline ends. The CDR3 spans 13 residues. From germline, CDR1 is MDHEN and CDR2 SYDVKM. The chain's CDR3 is CASVTGLHQPQHF. The CDR3 bases are TGTGCCAGCGTGACGGGACTTCATCAGCCCCAGCATTTT.

V usage is TRBV5-1 and J usage is TRBJ1-1, with D hard to call. Germline CDR1 SGHRS, CDR2 YFSETQ. The V and J ends lost 4 bases and 4 bases respectively, with 14 bases between them. The CDR3 has 14 residues. CDR3 sequence (DNA): TGCGCCAGCAGCACAAGACCGGGTAGCACTGAAGCTTTCTTT. Encoded protein: CASSTRPGSTEAFF.

The chain uses TRBV7-2 and TRBJ2-5, with 15 bases that match TRBD2. The CDR3 runs to 16 residues. The germline V gene has CDR1 SGHTA and CDR2 FQGNSA. Trimming took 2 bases from V and 4 from J; bases not matched to a gene: 2. CDR3 sequence reads: CASSLRTSGRVETQYF. CDR3 coding DNA: TGTGCCAGCAGCTTAAGGACTAGCGGGAGGGTAGAGACCCAGTACTTC.

This clone was seen a few times. The chain is built from TRBV7-9 and TRBJ2-7; TRBD1 might be the D (5 bases). V shed 5 bases and J shed 6 bases, with 20 bases lying between them. From germline, CDR1 is SEHNR and CDR2 FQNEAQ (reference sequence). The CDR3 sequence is 15 residues long. CDR3 in amino acids: CASSPDIGATGEQYF. The CDR3 coding sequence is TGTGCCAGCAGCCCGGACATCGGAGCTACGGGCGAGCAGTACTTC.

The chain has TRBV5-5 and TRBJ1-1; D is unclear. V lost 4 bases and J lost 0, with 7 bases in between. CDR1 is SGHKS, CDR2 YYEKEE, per germline (reference sequence). The CDR3 contains 13 residues. The CDR3 spells CASSLALNTEAFF. The CDR3 coding sequence is TGTGCCAGCAGCCTAGCCTTGAACACTGAAGCTTTCTTT.